The table lists the clone carrying this T cell receptor (beta chain) with a count of one. Its antigen is currently unknown. The sample is drawn from a study of shared clonotypes between healthy human individuals. Every donor was a Caucasian adult from Nashville, Tennessee. Naive CD4+ cells were CD45RA-selected; the remaining cells were memory. The CDR3 runs to 16 residues. Trimming stripped 2 bases from V and 2 bases from J, with 14 bases between. The germline V gene encodes CDR1 SNHLY and CDR2 FYNNEI. Here immunoSEQ multiplex PCR was the method, and the copy in TCRdb shows in-frame clones only, minus some. The sample has about 2.3 million clones; 85% to 95% are singletons. Overall study results and limits: The sharing of about 5% of naive CD4 clonotypes was seen across several donors. Non-shared clonotypes had lower generation probabilities than those shared by all four donors.

The sequencing input was naive CD4+ T cells from PBMCs. The subset denotes: CD45RA+ positively selected. This sequence originates from a man in his late teens or twenties in good health. Some clones in this sample may be carry-over from other donors' samples. The chain is built from TRBV2 and TRBJ2-3; D possibly corresponds to TRBD1 (5 bases). The CDR3 DNA follows: TGTGCCAGCAGTGAACAGGGCCTGAGAATCACAGATACGCAGTATTTT. Protein sequence: CASSEQGLRITDTQYF.